These 23 T cell receptor beta chains were sequenced from one sample in a study of lymphopenia after photon versus proton radiotherapy. Method: immunoSEQ multiplex PCR; TCRdb's copy keeps in-frame clones and lacks some. The repertoire holds fewer than 9,500 clones, with 81% as singletons. The input for sequencing was peripheral blood, taken from a patient treated with photon-based radiotherapy. These receptors came from a man in his thirties or forties with gastric cancer.

The chain couples TRBV28 to TRBJ2-1; D is perhaps TRBD1 (6 bases). Trimming pared 6 bases from V and 0 bases from J, leaving 15 bases between. The CDR3 is 16 residues long. The germline V gene encodes CDR1 MDHEN and CDR2 SYDVKM. CDR3 protein: CASRPQGRFSYNEQFF. The CDR3 DNA reads TGTGCCAGCAGGCCTCAGGGGCGTTTCTCCTACAATGAGCAGTTCTTC.

This chain joins TRBV4-3 and TRBJ2-3; 7 positions agree with TRBD2. There are 14 residues in the CDR3. J gave up 5 bases and V 0 bases, and 2 bases lay outside the gene matches. The germline V gene encodes CDR1 LGHNA and CDR2 YSLEER. CDR3 sequence (DNA): TGCGCCAGCAGCCAAGACGGCGGGGGAGATACGCAGTATTTT. It encodes CASSQDGGGDTQYF.

The V and J genes are TRBV5-8 and TRBJ1-2, with D possibly TRBD1 on 6 matching bases. CDR1 and CDR2 from the germline V gene are SGHTS and YDEGEE. The CDR3 has 13 amino acids. V gave up 2 bases and J gave up 7 bases, with 12 bases separating them. The CDR3 is CASSFTGSSGYTF. As DNA, the CDR3 is TGTGCCAGCAGCTTTACAGGGAGCTCTGGCTACACCTTC.

In this sample, this clone turned up a few times. The rearrangement joins TRBV19 to TRBJ2-7, with 11 nucleotides matching TRBD1. Germline V gene lookup returns CDR1 LNHDA and CDR2 SQIVND (reference sequence). The CDR3 covers 16 residues. The V gene end was trimmed by 5 bases and the J gene end by 6 bases; junction bases not matched to a gene: 12. In nucleotides, the CDR3 is TGTGCCAGTAGTTTGACAGGACAGGGGGCGCATCTCGAGCAGTACTTC. Protein sequence: CASSLTGQGAHLEQYF.

This clone appeared a few times. The chain uses TRBV11-3 and TRBJ2-2; D ambiguous. The CDR3 spans 14 residues. The V gene's germline CDR1 is SGHNT and CDR2 YENEEA. Trimming removed 2 bases at V and 9 bases at J, with 13 bases between. CDR3 amino acids: CASSLPTAERELFF. DNA for the CDR3: TGTGCCAGCAGCTTACCCACGGCCGAACGGGAGCTGTTTTTT.

The J gene is TRBJ2-7, the V gene TRBV27, with D uncertain. Germline V gene lookup returns CDR1 MNHEY and CDR2 SMNVEV (reference sequence). The CDR3 runs 12 residues. With 5 bases removed from V and 0 bases from J, the gap between germline ends came to 5 bases. CDR3 nucleotide sequence: TGTGCCAGCAGTCTACCCTCCTACGAGCAGTACTTC. Translation: CASSLPSYEQYF.

This chain joins TRBV6-6 and TRBJ1-1, with TRBD1 matching 7 bases. The CDR3 is 11 amino acids. From germline, CDR1 is MNHNY and CDR2 SVGAGI (reference sequence). The V segment lost 8 bases and the J segment 5 bases; nucleotides outside the gene matches: 2. Written as DNA, the CDR3 is TGTGCCAGCCCCAGGGGGACTGAAGCTTTCTTT. Translating gives CASPRGTEAFF.

The chain couples TRBV19 to TRBJ2-5; 8 bases align to TRBD2. Germline V lookup: CDR1 LNHDA, CDR2 SQIVND (reference sequence). After removal of 6 bases from V and 6 bases from J, the junction contained 3 bases not matched to a gene. CDR3 size: 12 residues. The chain's CDR3 is CASSGGAKTQYF. The CDR3 nucleotides are TGTGCCAGTAGCGGGGGGGCGAAGACCCAGTACTTC.

V and J are TRBV6-1 and TRBJ1-5, with D possibly being TRBD1 (6 bases). CDR1 and CDR2 from the germline V gene are MNHNS and SASEGT. This CDR3 has 15 amino acids. The V gene lost 8 bases and the J gene lost 2 bases, with 16 bases spanning the gap. The CDR3 protein is CASGQQGFGNQPQHF. The CDR3 DNA reads as TGTGCCAGCGGACAACAGGGTTTCGGCAATCAGCCCCAGCATTTT.

V gene TRBV5-4 combines with J gene TRBJ2-2; D unclear. The length of the CDR3 is 14 residues. Germline-derived CDR1 and CDR2 are SGHNT and YYREEE (reference sequence). The V end lost 2 bases, the J end lost 3 bases, and 8 bases lay between the germline ends. The CDR3: CASSLKLDTGELFF. The DNA for the CDR3 is TGTGCCAGCAGCTTAAAGTTGGACACCGGGGAGCTGTTTTTT.

The V gene is TRBV4-1, the J gene TRBJ2-7; a possible D gene is TRBD2 (6 bases). CDR1 and CDR2 (germline): MGHRA, YSYEKL. The CDR3 runs 14 residues. Trimming removed 6 bases at V and 2 bases at J, with 14 bases between. The CDR3 DNA follows: TGCGCCAGCAGTTTCCGGGAGCGGGCCTACGAGCAGTACTTC. Amino acid sequence: CASSFRERAYEQYF.

The chain recombines TRBV28 with TRBJ2-7; TRBD2 agrees at 7 bases. Germline V gene sequence: CDR1 MDHEN, CDR2 SYDVKM. The V gene end was trimmed by 5 bases and the J gene end by 7 bases; junction bases not matched to a gene: 14. This CDR3 is built from 15 residues. This CDR3 is CASSLAGEGRWEQYF. DNA of the CDR3: TGTGCCAGCAGTCTTGCGGGAGAGGGCCGGTGGGAGCAGTACTTC.

The chain carries TRBV14 and TRBJ2-7, with 10 bases that match TRBD1. The CDR3 extends over 13 amino acids. After removal of 6 bases from V and 5 bases from J, the junction contained 4 bases not matched to a gene. Germline values: CDR1 SGHDN, CDR2 FVKESK. Here the CDR3 reads CASRGQGMDEQYF. In DNA, the CDR3 is TGTGCCAGCAGGGGACAGGGGATGGACGAGCAGTACTTC.

The rearrangement uses TRBV5-5 and TRBJ2-7, with 9 nucleotides matching TRBD1. The germline V gene encodes CDR1 SGHKS and CDR2 YYEKEE (reference sequence). Unmatched junction bases numbered 17, after V lost 3 bases and J lost 7 bases. The CDR3 has 17 amino acids. The CDR3: CASSWRVPGQGTGEQYF. The CDR3 DNA is TGTGCCAGCAGCTGGAGGGTTCCGGGACAGGGAACTGGGGAGCAGTACTTC.

With respect to this clone: Distinct nucleotide sequences in the sample also encode this CDR3. The rearrangement joins TRBV11-2 to TRBJ2-3, with a possible D match to TRBD2 (6 bases). CDR3 size: 15 residues. With 1 base removed from V and 0 bases from J, the gap between germline ends came to 8 bases. The germline V gene has CDR1 SGHAT and CDR2 FQNNGV. In DNA, the CDR3 is TGTGCCAGCAGCTTAGCCAGCGGGAGCACAGATACGCAGTATTTT. It translates to CASSLASGSTDTQYF.

The chain combines TRBV19 with TRBJ1-2, with 7 positions matching TRBD1. CDR3 length equals 15 residues. CDR1 is LNHDA and CDR2 is SQIVND in the germline V gene (reference sequence). V gave up 6 bases and J gave up 2 bases; unmatched junction bases: 9. Here the CDR3 reads CASSLGTVPNYGYTF. The CDR3 DNA follows: TGTGCCAGTAGCCTCGGGACAGTGCCCAACTATGGCTACACCTTC.

The chain couples TRBV5-1 to TRBJ2-5; D assignment may be TRBD1 or TRBD2 (5 bases each). The V gene's germline CDR1 is SGHRS and CDR2 YFSETQ. Trimming pared 0 bases from V and 4 bases from J, leaving 10 bases between. CDR3 length equals 14 residues. The CDR3 nucleotides are TGCGCCAGCAGCTTGGGGCAGGGACGAGAGACCCAGTACTTC. It translates to CASSLGQGRETQYF.

The CDR3 coding sequence is TGCGCCAGCAGCCAAGGACAGGGGTGGAACACAGATACGCAGTATTTT. This codes for CASSQGQGWNTDTQYF. The chain links TRBV4-3 to TRBJ2-3; TRBD1 agrees at 8 bases. CDR1 is LGHNA, CDR2 YSLEER, per germline. The V and J ends lost 1 base and 2 bases, in that order; junction bases with no gene match: 5. This CDR3 comprises 16 residues.

The rearrangement links TRBV7-8 to TRBJ2-7, with D perhaps TRBD2 (7 bases). This CDR3 spans 14 amino acids. Germline V gives CDR1 SGHVS, CDR2 FQNEAQ. V dropped 0 bases and J dropped 4 bases, with 10 bases sitting between them. The CDR3: CASSLAGRGYEQYF. CDR3 coding DNA: TGTGCCAGCAGCTTAGCGGGGAGGGGGTACGAGCAGTACTTC. The variable domain in full, with the rest retrieved from reference TRBV7-8 and TRBJ2-7, is GAGVSQSPRYKVAKRGQDVALRCDPISGHVSLFWYQQALGQGPEFLTYFQNEAQLDKSGLPSDRFFAERPEGSVSTLKIQRTQQEDSAVYLCASSLAGRGYEQYFGPGTRLTVT.

V usage is TRBV7-8 and J usage is TRBJ2-1, with 7 bases aligning to TRBD1. With 4 bases clipped from V and 0 bases from J, the junction kept 9 bases outside the gene matches. Looked up from germline, CDR1 is SGHVS and CDR2 is FQNEAQ. This CDR3 has 17 residues. CDR3 residues: CASSSPGQVISYNEQFF. CDR3 nucleotides: TGTGCCAGCAGCTCGCCTGGACAGGTCATCTCCTACAATGAGCAGTTCTTC.

The chain joins TRBV7-9 to TRBJ1-6; no definite D call. Germline V gene sequence: CDR1 SEHNR, CDR2 FQNEAQ (reference sequence). The CDR3 totals 14 residues. V shed 7 bases and J shed 8 bases, with 15 bases lying between them. The CDR3: CASTDRGIDSPLHF. The CDR3 coding sequence is TGTGCCAGCACCGACCGAGGGATTGATTCACCCCTCCACTTT.

The J gene is TRBJ2-1, the V gene TRBV9; D is possibly TRBD1 (5 bases). Germline CDR1 and CDR2: SGDLS and YYNGEE. V lost 0 bases to trimming and J lost 4 bases, with 8 bases between them. CDR3 length equals 14 residues. The CDR3 is CASSVGQQYNEQFF. CDR3 DNA sequence: TGTGCCAGCAGCGTAGGACAGCAATACAATGAGCAGTTCTTC.

The V and J genes are TRBV7-2 and TRBJ2-1; 7 positions match TRBD1. The CDR3 has 15 amino acids. Unmatched junction bases numbered 7, after V lost 0 bases and J lost 8 bases. From germline, CDR1 is SGHTA and CDR2 FQGNSA. The CDR3 DNA follows: TGTGCCAGCAGCTTAGCGACAGGGAAGAGCGATGAGCAGTTCTTC. This codes for CASSLATGKSDEQFF.